A selection of T cell receptor beta chains follows, all from one sample in a study of T cell responses to AZD1222 COVID-19 vaccine. Libraries were prepared by immunoSEQ multiplex PCR; TCRdb keeps only in-frame clonotypes and omits some of them. The sample yields over 120,000 clones, roughly 90% seen once. This sample comprised peripheral blood, obtained 28 days after the second dose of the MenACWY control vaccine. These receptors originate from an adult who received the MenACWY meningococcal vaccine as a control. Both conserved end residues are part of each CDR3. Fields, in order: V gene, CDR3 length, D gene, clone size, J gene, CDR3 DNA, CDR3 protein. A D gene is named only where the DNA matches it firmly. Rows give clone size only sometimes, using once, few, many, or a class for an expanded clone.

V: TRBV6-5
length: 13
D: TRBD1
size: NA
J: TRBJ1-5
DNA: TGTGCCAGCAGCCCCCTGACAGGGGAGCCCCAGCATTTT
CDR3: CASSPLTGEPQHF

V: TRBV5-1
length: 14
D: NA
size: NA
J: TRBJ1-1
DNA: TGCGCCAGCAGCGCCCTCGGGCAGAACACTGAAGCTTTCTTT
CDR3: CASSALGQNTEAFF

V: TRBV7-7
length: 16
D: NA
size: NA
J: TRBJ1-6
DNA: TGTGCTAGCAGCTTACGGGATATGGTGGGGAATTCACCCCTCCACTTT
CDR3: CASSLRDMVGNSPLHF

V: TRBV6-2/TRBV6-3
length: 14
D: NA
size: NA
J: TRBJ1-5
DNA: TGTGCCAGCAGTTCCCAGGGAGGCAATCAGCCCCAGCATTTT
CDR3: CASSSQGGNQPQHF

V: TRBV29-1
length: 14
D: NA
size: NA
J: TRBJ2-3
DNA: TGCAGCGTTGATTTAAAGGGTATTTCAGATACGCAGTATTTT
CDR3: CSVDLKGISDTQYF

V: TRBV5-1
length: 16
D: NA
size: NA
J: TRBJ2-5
DNA: TGCGCCAGCAGCTTGGCCGAATCGCGGTACCAAGAGACCCAGTACTTC
CDR3: CASSLAESRYQETQYF

V: TRBV5-1
length: 15
D: NA
size: NA
J: TRBJ2-4
DNA: TGCGCCAGCAGCTTGGGTGTGGGTCTCGAAAACATTCAGTACTTC
CDR3: CASSLGVGLENIQYF

V: TRBV19
length: 14
D: TRBD1
size: NA
J: TRBJ1-1
DNA: TGTGCCAGTAGTAAACAAAACAGGGGAACTGAAGCTTTCTTT
CDR3: CASSKQNRGTEAFF

V: TRBV5-1
length: 15
D: TRBD1
size: NA
J: TRBJ1-5
DNA: TGCGCCAGCAGCTTGGCGGGACAGGGAGAGGAGCCCCAGCATTTT
CDR3: CASSLAGQGEEPQHF

V: TRBV10-3
length: 15
D: TRBD1
size: NA
J: TRBJ2-7
DNA: TGTGCCATCACCCATTCGAACAGGGGGCGAGGGGAGCAGTACTTC
CDR3: CAITHSNRGRGEQYF

V: TRBV10-1
length: 14
D: TRBD1
size: few
J: TRBJ1-2
DNA: TGCGCCAGCAGTGAAAGGACAGGGGGAACTGGCTACACCTTC
CDR3: CASSERTGGTGYTF

V: TRBV4-3
length: 13
D: NA
size: NA
J: TRBJ2-1
DNA: TGCGCCAGCAGCCAAGATAGATGGGGAGAGCAGTTCTTC
CDR3: CASSQDRWGEQFF

V: TRBV27
length: 11
D: TRBD1
size: NA
J: TRBJ2-7
DNA: TGTGCCAGCAGTCTGGGACAGCAGCAGTACTTC
CDR3: CASSLGQQQYF

V: TRBV7-9
length: 15
D: TRBD1
size: NA
J: TRBJ2-5
DNA: TGTGCCAGCAGCTTGCTGGGACAGGTCCAAGAGACCCAGTACTTC
CDR3: CASSLLGQVQETQYF

V: TRBV7-8
length: 15
D: TRBD2
size: NA
J: TRBJ2-7
DNA: TGTGCCAGCAGCTTAGTGAGCGGGGGGCCCTACGAGCAGTACTTC
CDR3: CASSLVSGGPYEQYF

V: TRBV4-3
length: 14
D: NA
size: NA
J: TRBJ1-2
DNA: TGCGCCAGCAGCCAAGGTCTGGGAGACTATGGCTACACCTTC
CDR3: CASSQGLGDYGYTF

V: TRBV2
length: 13
D: TRBD1
size: NA
J: TRBJ1-2
DNA: TGTGCCAGCAGGAGGACAGGGGACGATGGCTACACCTTC
CDR3: CASRRTGDDGYTF

V: TRBV18
length: 16
D: NA
size: NA
J: TRBJ2-2
DNA: TGTGCCAGCTCACCCTTCGAGGGGCCTTCTACCGGGGAGCTGTTTTTT
CDR3: CASSPFEGPSTGELFF

V: TRBV5-5
length: 19
D: TRBD2
size: once
J: TRBJ2-3
DNA: TGTGCCAGCAGCTTGAGGACTAGGCCTACCCTCCGATTCACAGATACGCAGTATTTT
CDR3: CASSLRTRPTLRFTDTQYF

V: TRBV9
length: 17
D: NA
size: few
J: TRBJ1-2
DNA: TGTGCCAGCAGCCCCTCCGGGACCGGTGGCTCTAACTATGGCTACACCTTC
CDR3: CASSPSGTGGSNYGYTF

V: TRBV9
length: 15
D: NA
size: NA
J: TRBJ2-5
DNA: TGTGCCAGCAGCCCCTTCGGACTCCCCTCGGAGACCCAGTACTTC
CDR3: CASSPFGLPSETQYF

V: TRBV7-2
length: 14
D: NA
size: once
J: TRBJ1-1
DNA: TGTGCCAGCAGCTACCAGGTCAGACCTACTGAAGCTTTCTTT
CDR3: CASSYQVRPTEAFF

V: TRBV6-5
length: 14
D: TRBD1
size: few
J: TRBJ1-4
DNA: TGTGCCAGCACCGACAGGGACCGAGGTGAAAAACTGTTTTTT
CDR3: CASTDRDRGEKLFF

V: TRBV9
length: 16
D: TRBD1
size: once
J: TRBJ1-2
DNA: TGTGCCAGCAGCGGACCCCGACAGGGAAGTTCTTCTGGCTACACCTTC
CDR3: CASSGPRQGSSSGYTF

V: TRBV19
length: 14
D: NA
size: NA
J: TRBJ1-3
DNA: TGTGCCAGCAGACGGACAACACTCCGAAACACCATATATTTT
CDR3: CASRRTTLRNTIYF

V: TRBV4-1
length: 13
D: NA
size: NA
J: TRBJ1-2
DNA: TGCGCCAGCACCCACCGGGGCCACTATGGCTACACCTTC
CDR3: CASTHRGHYGYTF

V: TRBV20-1
length: 13
D: NA
size: NA
J: TRBJ1-1
DNA: TGCAGTGCTAGTGGAGGGTTGGGCACTGAAGCTTTCTTT
CDR3: CSASGGLGTEAFF

V: TRBV7-2
length: 19
D: TRBD1
size: NA
J: TRBJ1-4
DNA: TGTGCCAGCAGCCGCCACCGGGACAGGGGGCGCGGTGCTAATGAAAAACTGTTTTTT
CDR3: CASSRHRDRGRGANEKLFF

V: TRBV5-6
length: 15
D: NA
size: once
J: TRBJ1-5
DNA: TGTGCCAGCAGCTTGGACAACAATAGCAATCAGCCCCAGCATTTT
CDR3: CASSLDNNSNQPQHF

V: TRBV19
length: 14
D: TRBD1
size: NA
J: TRBJ1-6
DNA: TGTGCCAGTAGTTTCGGGACAGTAAATTCACCCCTCCACTTT
CDR3: CASSFGTVNSPLHF

V: TRBV5-6
length: 14
D: NA
size: NA
J: TRBJ1-2
DNA: TGTGCCAGCAGCTTGATCGAGGGAGGGTATGGCTACACCTTC
CDR3: CASSLIEGGYGYTF

V: TRBV9
length: 15
D: NA
size: once
J: TRBJ2-5
DNA: TGTGCCAGCAGCGTAGAGGGTTGGGCCGGAGAGACCCAGTACTTC
CDR3: CASSVEGWAGETQYF

V: TRBV7-2
length: 14
D: TRBD1
size: NA
J: TRBJ1-6
DNA: TGTGCCAGCAGCTTAGGGGGACAGAATTCACCCCTCCACTTT
CDR3: CASSLGGQNSPLHF

V: TRBV28
length: 15
D: TRBD2
size: once
J: TRBJ2-1
DNA: TGTGCCAGCAGTTTTGGGGGAGGGGACTACAATGAGCAGTTCTTC
CDR3: CASSFGGGDYNEQFF

V: TRBV3-1/TRBV3-2
length: 12
D: NA
size: few
J: TRBJ2-1
DNA: TGTGCCAGCAGCATAGCAGAAGGGCGGCAGTTCTTC
CDR3: CASSIAEGRQFF

V: TRBV9
length: 15
D: TRBD1
size: few
J: TRBJ1-2
DNA: TGTGCCAGCAGCGGCCTCGGGACAGGGGGAGATGGCTACACCTTC
CDR3: CASSGLGTGGDGYTF

V: TRBV11-3
length: 15
D: NA
size: NA
J: TRBJ1-5
DNA: TGTGCCAGCAGCTTAGATTTACAGGGAAATCAGCCCCAGCATTTT
CDR3: CASSLDLQGNQPQHF

V: TRBV29-1
length: 13
D: NA
size: NA
J: TRBJ1-1
DNA: TGCAGCGCCGGGAAGGGCGCCGAAACTGAAGCTTTCTTT
CDR3: CSAGKGAETEAFF

V: TRBV5-5
length: 16
D: TRBD2
size: NA
J: TRBJ2-1
DNA: TGTGCCAGCAGCTTGGGACTAGCGGGCGCTTACAATGAGCAGTTCTTC
CDR3: CASSLGLAGAYNEQFF